The 31 T cell receptor beta chains reported below all come from one sample, sequenced in a study of neurological immune-mediated disorders. One entry per CDR3 protein, called by TCRdb with MiXCR from the 5' RACE reads. The sample has roughly 41,000 distinct CDR3 sequences, roughly 2% seen once. Material: PBMCs. The source of these receptors is a woman in her thirties or forties with multiple sclerosis.

This clonotype was observed at least ten times. This chain uses TRBV5-1 with TRBJ2-7; perhaps TRBD2 as D (6 bases). CDR3 size: 14 residues. CDR1 is SGHRS and CDR2 is YFSETQ in the germline V gene. The V end lost 4 bases, the J end lost 7 bases, and 18 bases lay between the germline ends. Here the CDR3 DNA reads TGCGCCAGCAGCGCCCTGGTCGGGGGAATAGAGCAGTACTTC. Translated, it gives CASSALVGGIEQYF.

The V gene is TRBV6-5, the J gene TRBJ2-7, with D perhaps TRBD1 (5 bases). V gave up 0 bases and J gave up 6 bases, with 6 bases separating them. This CDR3 has 12 amino acids. Germline V gives CDR1 MNHEY, CDR2 SVGAGI. The CDR3 region is CASSYSQGEQYF. CDR3 DNA sequence: TGTGCCAGCAGTTACTCCCAGGGCGAGCAGTACTTC.

This clonotype has a count of ten or more. The chain recombines TRBV3-1 with TRBJ1-2; no reliable D call. Germline CDR1 is LGHDT and CDR2 is YNNKEL (reference sequence). Trimming took 1 base from V and 3 from J, leaving 6 bases between them. The CDR3 is made up of 13 amino acids. Here the CDR3 reads CASSQGVHYGYTF. The CDR3 bases are TGTGCCAGCAGCCAAGGGGTGCACTATGGCTACACCTTC.

The table lists this clonotype with many counts. V usage is TRBV5-1 and J usage is TRBJ1-1; 9 nucleotides match TRBD1. The CDR3 sequence is 14 residues long. Germline CDR1 reads SGHRS; CDR2 reads YFSETQ. The V and J ends lost 3 bases and 12 bases, in that order; junction bases with no gene match: 12. Here the CDR3 DNA reads TGCGCCAGCAGCTCGTCGGGACAGGGCCGGGCGTCTTTCTTT. It yields the protein CASSSSGQGRASFF.

This clonotype was seen repeatedly, ten times or more. V and J are TRBV7-2 and TRBJ2-2, with D possibly being TRBD2 (5 bases). Looked up from germline, CDR1 is SGHTA and CDR2 is FQGNSA. V was clipped by 3 bases and J by 4 bases, with 15 bases between them. The length of the CDR3 is 16 residues. The CDR3 DNA reads TGTGCCAGCAGCTTGCCATACGGGGTCGGCACCGGGGAGCTGTTTTTT. Amino acids: CASSLPYGVGTGELFF.

The genes are TRBV18 and TRBJ2-3, with a weak D call TRBD1 (5 bases). Trimming left V 0 bases short and J 2 bases short, with 9 bases between. From germline, CDR1 is KGHSH and CDR2 LQKENI. The CDR3 is 15 residues long. CDR3 bases: TGTGCCAGCTCACCACCTAACGGACACACAGATACGCAGTATTTT. This codes for CASSPPNGHTDTQYF.

This clonotype was counted ten times or more. V and J are TRBV5-1 and TRBJ2-7, with unresolved D. Between the trimmed V and J ends, which lost 0 bases and 9 bases, there was a span of 7 bases. From germline, CDR1 is SGHRS and CDR2 YFSETQ. The CDR3 has 11 residues. The CDR3 region has the DNA TGCGCCAGCAGCTTGGGCCTCGCGCAGTACTTC. Translated, it gives CASSLGLAQYF.

This clonotype was recorded at least ten times. The chain carries TRBV4-2 and TRBJ1-1; no clear D. Deletions cut 0 bases from V and 4 bases from J, with 6 bases between. The germline V gene encodes CDR1 LGHNA and CDR2 YNFKEQ. The CDR3 is 13 amino acids. The CDR3 DNA reads as TGTGCCAGCAGCCAAGATGCATTCACTGAAGCTTTCTTT. Encoded protein: CASSQDAFTEAFF.

This clonotype was observed at least ten times. This chain uses TRBV13 with TRBJ2-1; D not resolved. CDR1 is PRHDT, CDR2 FYEKMQ, per germline (reference sequence). CDR3 size: 12 residues. Deletions cut 5 bases from V and 12 bases from J, with 14 bases between. The chain's CDR3 is CASSPGPEVQFF. CDR3 in DNA: TGTGCCAGCAGCCCTGGCCCCGAGGTGCAGTTCTTC. The full variable domain, completed using reference TRBV13 and TRBJ2-1, is AAGVIQSPRHLIKEKRETATLKCYPIPRHDTVYWYQQGPGQDPQFLISFYEKMQSDKGSIPDRFSAQQFSDYHSELNMSSLELGDSALYFCASSPGPEVQFFGPGTRLTVL.

This clonotype has a count of ten or more. The rearrangement links TRBV4-2 to TRBJ1-2; 9 nucleotides line up with TRBD1. Per germline, CDR1 LGHNA and CDR2 YNFKEQ. This CDR3 region has 18 residues. The J segment lost 2 bases and the V segment lost 2 bases, leaving 12 bases of the junction unmatched. The CDR3 DNA is TGTGCCAGCAGCCAAACCGGGACAGGGATTGATACGAACTATGGCTACACCTTC. This gives the protein CASSQTGTGIDTNYGYTF.

This clonotype was detected many times. The J gene is TRBJ2-7, the V gene TRBV5-1, with a tentative D call TRBD1 (6 bases). This CDR3 comprises 14 residues. In germline, CDR1 is SGHRS, CDR2 YFSETQ. V was trimmed by 2 bases and J by 5 bases, leaving 14 bases between them. The CDR3 region is CASSFGQGYDEQYF. The CDR3 DNA sequence: TGCGCCAGCAGCTTTGGGCAGGGGTACGACGAGCAGTACTTC.

This clonotype was detected ten times or more. J is TRBJ2-2 and V is TRBV20-1; D gene unclear. CDR1 and CDR2 (germline): DFQATT, SNEGSKA (reference sequence). The V and J ends lost 6 bases and 5 bases respectively, with 13 bases between them. This CDR3 is 13 amino acids long. Written as DNA, the CDR3 is TGCAGTGCACCCAATGCCGGGACCGGGGAGCTGTTTTTT. It translates to CSAPNAGTGELFF.

This clonotype has a count of ten or more. V is TRBV10-3 and J is TRBJ2-3; D might be TRBD2 (7 bases). The germline V gene has CDR1 ENHRY and CDR2 SYGVKD. The V and J ends lost 4 bases and 4 bases respectively, with 15 bases between them. This CDR3 contains 15 residues. The CDR3: CAISAQLGGADTQYF. The CDR3 bases are TGTGCCATCAGTGCGCAGCTAGGGGGGGCAGATACGCAGTATTTT.

This clonotype has at least ten counts. The chain links TRBV5-1 to TRBJ1-1; D not resolved. Trimming left V 1 base short and J 1 base short, with 17 bases between. Germline values: CDR1 SGHRS, CDR2 YFSETQ. The CDR3 spans 17 residues. The CDR3 sequence is CASSLRRAEKRNTEAFF. The CDR3 nucleotides are TGCGCCAGCAGCTTGAGGAGGGCAGAGAAACGGAACACTGAAGCTTTCTTT.

This clonotype was counted at least ten times. This chain links TRBV9 with TRBJ2-1, with D maybe TRBD1 (6 bases). The CDR3 has 14 residues. The V end was cut by 0 bases, the J end by 2 bases, with 6 bases between. From germline, CDR1 is SGDLS and CDR2 YYNGEE. The CDR3 sequence is CASSVGDTYNEQFF. Written as DNA, the CDR3 is TGTGCCAGCAGCGTAGGGGACACCTACAATGAGCAGTTCTTC.

Many counts were recorded for this clonotype. The rearrangement joins TRBV5-1 to TRBJ1-2; the D is unclear. Trimming took off 4 bases at V and 0 bases at J, with 7 bases between the two ends. Germline loops: CDR1 SGHRS, CDR2 YFSETQ. The CDR3 runs to 13 residues. The DNA of the CDR3 is TGCGCCAGCAGCCACCAAGCTAACTATGGCTACACCTTC. The encoded protein is CASSHQANYGYTF.

This clonotype was detected many times. This chain joins TRBV24-1 and TRBJ2-1, with 7 bases that match TRBD2. Germline V gene lookup returns CDR1 KGHDR and CDR2 SFDVKD. V shed 2 bases and J 2 bases; nucleotides not matched to a gene: 5. This CDR3 spans 16 amino acids. The CDR3 protein is CATSDSGLETYNEQFF. CDR3 DNA sequence: TGTGCCACCAGTGATTCCGGACTAGAAACCTACAATGAGCAGTTCTTC.

This clonotype was detected ten times or more. V and J are TRBV18 and TRBJ1-5, with D possibly being TRBD1 (5 bases). The CDR3 consists of 16 residues. V was shortened by 0 bases and J by 1 base, with 10 bases between the two germline ends. Germline-derived CDR1 and CDR2 are KGHSH and LQKENI. The chain's CDR3 is CASSPPGRVSNQPQHF. DNA of the CDR3: TGTGCCAGCTCACCACCGGGCAGGGTAAGCAATCAGCCCCAGCATTTT.

This clonotype was counted many times. V usage is TRBV28 and J usage is TRBJ2-7, with D maybe TRBD1 (6 bases). The V end was cut by 6 bases, the J end by 2 bases, with 17 bases between. CDR1 and CDR2 (germline): MDHEN, SYDVKM. The CDR3 is 15 residues long. The CDR3 DNA reads as TGTGCCAGCAGCTCTGACCACAGGGCTCCCTACGAGCAGTACTTC. Its protein product is CASSSDHRAPYEQYF.

This clonotype was observed at least ten times. J is TRBJ1-2 and V is TRBV6-5; the match to TRBD1 covers 10 bases. Losses at the gene ends were 8 bases for V and 4 bases for J; bases not matched to a gene: 4. This CDR3 is 13 amino acids long. CDR1 is MNHEY, CDR2 SVGAGI, per germline. The DNA for the CDR3 is TGTGCCAGCGGGTGGACAGGGGGCTATGGCTACACCTTC. Amino acid sequence: CASGWTGGYGYTF.

Ten or more counts support this clonotype. The genes are TRBV20-1 and TRBJ1-2, with 8 bases that match TRBD1. This CDR3 is built from 13 residues. Germline values: CDR1 DFQATT, CDR2 SNEGSKA (reference sequence). V trimming: 4 bases; J trimming: 4 bases; junction bases outside the gene matches: 5. The CDR3 region is CSATHRGIYGYTF. The CDR3 region has the DNA TGCAGTGCTACCCACAGGGGGATCTATGGCTACACCTTC.

Many counts were recorded for this clonotype. The chain combines TRBV5-8 with TRBJ2-3; no definite D call. From germline, CDR1 is SGHTS and CDR2 YDEGEE. The CDR3 loop spans 12 amino acids. The V and J ends lost 0 bases and 9 bases respectively, with 8 bases between them. DNA of the CDR3: TGTGCCAGCAGCTTGGCACCTCCAACGCAGTATTTT. Its translation is CASSLAPPTQYF.

In this sample, this clonotype turned up many times. The rearrangement uses TRBV15 and TRBJ2-7; tentative D call: TRBD2 (6 bases). Trimming removed 3 bases from V and 5 bases from J, with 23 bases in between. The CDR3 totals 17 residues. Germline V gene sequence: CDR1 LNHNV, CDR2 YYDKDF (reference sequence). This chain's CDR3 is CATSSVGSGDFLNEQYF. CDR3 DNA sequence: TGTGCCACCAGCAGTGTTGGATCGGGGGATTTTCTGAACGAGCAGTACTTC.

There are many counts of this clonotype. The rearrangement links TRBV5-1 to TRBJ2-5; D uncertain. In germline, CDR1 is SGHRS, CDR2 YFSETQ. The CDR3 is 12 residues long. V shed 2 bases and J shed 4 bases, with 6 bases lying between them. The CDR3 is CASSLMGETQYF. CDR3 bases: TGCGCCAGCAGCTTAATGGGAGAGACCCAGTACTTC.

This clonotype was seen repeatedly, ten times or more. The chain is built from TRBV3-1 and TRBJ2-6; a weak D match, TRBD2 (7 bases). V lost 0 bases to trimming and J lost 4 bases, with 19 bases between them. CDR1 and CDR2 from the germline V gene are LGHDT and YNNKEL (reference sequence). CDR3 length equals 19 residues. The CDR3 DNA follows: TGTGCCAGCAGCCAAGACTATTGGGGGGGGCCCCGAGGGGCCAACGTCCTGACTTTC. It translates to CASSQDYWGGPRGANVLTF.

In this sample, this clonotype turned up many times. The genes are TRBV5-1 and TRBJ1-1; possibly TRBD1 for D (5 bases). V lost 3 bases and J lost 0, with 9 bases in between. Germline assignment: CDR1 SGHRS and CDR2 YFSETQ. The CDR3 contains 14 residues. The CDR3 region has the DNA TGCGCCAGCAGCTGGGACGGCCTGAACACTGAAGCTTTCTTT. It specifies CASSWDGLNTEAFF.

This clonotype was counted at least ten times. The CDR3 sequence: CASSPTGTTGELFF. CDR3 nucleotide sequence: TGCGCCAGCAGCCCCACAGGTACGACCGGGGAGCTGTTTTTT. This chain uses TRBV5-1 with TRBJ2-2; tentatively, D is TRBD1 (5 bases). The CDR3 loop spans 14 amino acids. Trimming shortened V by 4 bases and J by 5 bases, and 12 bases separated the two germline ends. Looked up from germline, CDR1 is SGHRS and CDR2 is YFSETQ.

This clonotype was seen only a few times. Compared with germline, one end of the junction differs, possibly owing to a read error. This sequence joins TRBV7-2 and TRBJ2-3; D is perhaps TRBD1 (5 bases). The CDR3 runs 14 residues. The germline gives CDR1 SGHTA, CDR2 FQGNSA. CDR3 sequence reads: CANSHQGPTDTQYF. The CDR3, as DNA: TGTGCCAACAGCCACCAGGGCCCCACAGATACGCAGTATTTT.

V gene TRBV5-1 combines with J gene TRBJ2-7; perhaps TRBD1 as D (6 bases). This CDR3 spans 17 amino acids. Per germline, CDR1 SGHRS and CDR2 YFSETQ. The V gene lost 5 bases and the J gene lost 2 bases, with 23 bases spanning the gap. CDR3 in DNA: TGCGCCAGCAGATCCCAACAGACAGGTTGGAACGCCTACGAGCAGTACTTC. It codes for CASRSQQTGWNAYEQYF.

This clonotype came up many times. The genes are TRBV6-1 and TRBJ2-7; D gene unclear. V lost 1 base and J 1 base, leaving 11 bases between the germline ends. Germline V gene data show CDR1 as MNHNS and CDR2 as SASEGT. CDR3 length equals 15 residues. The CDR3 reads CASSEERNPSYEQYF. DNA of the CDR3: TGTGCCAGCAGTGAAGAGAGGAACCCTTCCTACGAGCAGTACTTC.

This clonotype was found many times. This chain joins TRBV5-1 and TRBJ2-1, with D perhaps TRBD1 or TRBD2 (5 bases each). Per the germline V gene, CDR1 is SGHRS and CDR2 is YFSETQ. The CDR3 runs 14 residues. V gave up 4 bases and J gave up 3 bases, with 11 bases separating them. The CDR3 DNA is TGCGCCAGCAGCAGGGACGGAATCTACAATGAGCAGTTCTTC. Its translation: CASSRDGIYNEQFF.